This T cell receptor beta chain was sequenced in a study of CD8+CD57+ T cells in acquired aplastic anemia. Study overall: Sorted CD4+ plus CD8+ cells gave DNA averaging roughly 3 ug. General observations from the study: Both patients and controls carried the same twenty-nine CD8+ CDR3 sequences.

Patients who underwent sequencing had shown CD8+CD57+ cell expansion by flow cytometry. For this clonotype: Its antigen remains unidentified.

The TCR beta profiling, which covered VDJ combination and CDR3 sequence, was carried out using genomic DNA as the template. MiXCR, run by TCRdb on the reads, gives a single entry per CDR3 protein. The sample lists roughly 280,000 distinct CDR3 sequences, 56% occurring once. The CDR3 is made up of 15 amino acids. The V segment lost 3 bases and the J segment 3 bases; nucleotides outside the gene matches: 6. Looked up from germline, CDR1 is DFQATT and CDR2 is SNEGSKA (reference sequence). The TCR originated in a human donor with aplastic anemia. This chain uses TRBV20-1 with TRBJ1-5, with 9 nucleotides matching TRBD1. The sequenced sample was sorted CD4+, CD8+, or CD8+CD57+ T cells (not recorded which) from PBMCs. The CDR3 loop reads CSASIGQGLNQPQHF. In DNA, the CDR3 is TGCAGTGCTAGTATTGGACAGGGGCTCAATCAGCCCCAGCATTTT.